This record looks at one T cell receptor beta chain sequence and its context. What it recognizes is unknown. This sample was included in a study of response to subunit inactivated influenza vaccine. Overall study findings and caveats: Each seasonal influenza vaccination, the authors suggested, recruits few new T cells.

Each CDR3 protein gets one entry after TCRdb re-called the RT-PCR reads with MiXCR. The sample comprises roughly 700,000 distinct CDR3 sequences, 15% to 17% of which are singletons, and around a tenth rests with the top ten. CDR1 is LGHNA and CDR2 is YNFKEQ in the germline V gene. The CDR3 is 16 amino acids. J lost 9 bases, V lost 0 bases, and 7 bases had no gene match. This specimen was PBMCs from blood, taken about 12 days after vaccination. The sequence derives from a middle-aged man who received an inactivated influenza vaccine. The rearrangement joins TRBV4-2 to TRBJ2-1; 11 nucleotides match TRBD2. The CDR3 DNA sequence: TGTGCCAGCAGCCAAGAGTTTCGTCTAGCGGGAGGTGAGCAGTTCTTC. It is translated as CASSQEFRLAGGEQFF.